These T cell receptor beta chains were read from a single sample in a study of blood T cell repertoires in COVID-19. The method was immunoSEQ multiplex PCR; TCRdb's version includes in-frame clones alone and lacks a portion of them. Here the sample spans a few hundred thousand clones, approximately 92% being singletons. Sequencing input: PBMCs or T cells enriched from blood (not recorded which). The source is a woman aged 25-40 years who had recovered from COVID-19. The CDR3 runs from the conserved cysteine through the conserved F or W. Each record gives: J gene, D gene, clone size, V gene, CDR3 DNA, CDR3 protein. D genes are given only for firm matches. Where a row states a size, it is once, few, many or the class of an expanded clone; other rows omit it.

>TRBJ2-1|TRBD2|few|TRBV11-1
TGTGCCAGCACCCTAGCGGGAGACGAGCAGTTCTTC
CASTLAGDEQFF
>TRBJ2-3|NA|NA|TRBV3-1/TRBV3-2
TGTGCCATATCCTTTAGCGGATCAGATACGCAGTATTTT
CAISFSGSDTQYF
>TRBJ1-5|TRBD1|NA|TRBV5-6
TGTGCCAGCAGTCAGCAGGGGGATAAAATCAATCAGCCCCAGCATTTT
CASSQQGDKINQPQHF
>TRBJ1-1|TRBD1|few|TRBV28
TGTGCCAGCAGAAGGACAGGGGTTTTTGGTGAAGCTTTCTTT
CASRRTGVFGEAFF
>TRBJ1-6|NA|NA|TRBV5-1
TGCGCCAGCAGCCCCGAGAGCTCCTATAATTCACCCCTCCACTTT
CASSPESSYNSPLHF
>TRBJ2-7|TRBD2|NA|TRBV3-1/TRBV3-2
TGTGCCTCCGGACTAGCGGGAGTCAGGGGCGAGCAGTACTTC
CASGLAGVRGEQYF
>TRBJ2-3|NA|NA|TRBV28
TGTGCCAGCAGTTTACCGGGTAGCACAGATACGCAGTATTTT
CASSLPGSTDTQYF
>TRBJ1-5|NA|NA|TRBV19
TGTGCCAGTAGTATTAGGGGTAACGGCAATCAGCCCCAGCATTTT
CASSIRGNGNQPQHF
>TRBJ1-4|TRBD1|NA|TRBV12-3/TRBV12-4
TGTGCCAGCAGTCAGCAACAGGGGAAACTGTTTTTT
CASSQQQGKLFF
>TRBJ1-5|NA|NA|TRBV27
TGTGCCAGCAGTTTAACAGGCAATCAGCCCCAGCATTTT
CASSLTGNQPQHF
>TRBJ2-2|NA|NA|TRBV28
TGTGCCAGCAAAGGACAGCCCCTCACCGGGGAGCTGTTTTTT
CASKGQPLTGELFF
>TRBJ1-3|NA|NA|TRBV24-1
TGTGCCACCAGGCAGATCGTACAGGAACCTGGAAACACCATATATTTT
CATRQIVQEPGNTIYF
>TRBJ1-6|NA|NA|TRBV11-2
TGTGCCAGCCAGATCTCGGGGGATGGTTCACCCCTCCACTTT
CASQISGDGSPLHF
>TRBJ1-5|TRBD1|NA|TRBV12-3/TRBV12-4
TGTGCCAGCAGCGACAGGGTTGGTCAGCCCCAGCATTTT
CASSDRVGQPQHF
>TRBJ2-7|TRBD1|NA|TRBV10-3
TGTGCCATCAGTGAGGGACAGGGGGCTTACGAGCAGTACTTC
CAISEGQGAYEQYF
>TRBJ2-5|NA|NA|TRBV27
TGTGCCAGCAGTGCGCCGGGACAAGGGGAGACCCAGTACTTC
CASSAPGQGETQYF
>TRBJ1-2|TRBD1|NA|TRBV18
TGTGCCAGCTCACCGATTCCGACAGGGGAGGGCGGCTACACCTTC
CASSPIPTGEGGYTF
>TRBJ1-1|NA|NA|TRBV5-8
TGTGCCAGCAGCCGCGGGACCAATCTACTCCAGAACACTGAAGCTTTCTTT
CASSRGTNLLQNTEAFF
>TRBJ2-7|NA|NA|TRBV27
NA
CASSTYGFAGGTLYF
>TRBJ2-7|TRBD2|NA|TRBV7-3
TGTGCCAGCAGCTTAATGCCAGCGGGAGCGTTCGAGCAGTACTTC
CASSLMPAGAFEQYF
>TRBJ2-1|TRBD2|NA|TRBV7-9
TGTGCCAGCAGCTTAGACCCCAGATCCCTAGCGGGGGACAATGAGCAGTTCTTC
CASSLDPRSLAGDNEQFF
>TRBJ2-1|TRBD2|NA|TRBV11-2
TGTGCCAGCAGCCCCTCGGGACTAGCGGGAGTGGGGGAGCAGTTCTTC
CASSPSGLAGVGEQFF
>TRBJ2-1|TRBD2|NA|TRBV3-1/TRBV3-2
TGTGCCAGCAGCCCCTTCGGGACTAGCGACTACAATGAGCAGTTCTTC
CASSPFGTSDYNEQFF
>TRBJ1-6|TRBD1|NA|TRBV14
TGTGCCAGCAAAGTACAGGGGAATTCACCCCTCCACTTT
CASKVQGNSPLHF
>TRBJ2-7|NA|NA|TRBV6-5
TGTGCCAGCAGTTACTCGAGACAGAGATCCTACGAGCAGTACTTC
CASSYSRQRSYEQYF
>TRBJ1-2|TRBD1|NA|TRBV5-1
TGCGCCAGCAGCTTGGGACAGGGTACGGCGAACTATGGCTACACCTTC
CASSLGQGTANYGYTF
>TRBJ1-2|NA|NA|TRBV5-4
TGTGCCAGCAGCCACTTAACGGACTATGGCTACACCTTC
CASSHLTDYGYTF
>TRBJ1-2|NA|NA|TRBV20-1
TGCAGTCTACCACGGGACTATGGCTACACCTTC
CSLPRDYGYTF
>TRBJ1-2|TRBD1|once|TRBV19
TGTGCCAGTAGTCCCGATCTCCGGCAGGGGGCCACCTATGGCTACACCTTC
CASSPDLRQGATYGYTF
>TRBJ2-1|TRBD2|once|TRBV18
TGTGCCAGCTCACCAAGGCTAGCGGGAGACAATGAGCAGTTCTTC
CASSPRLAGDNEQFF
>TRBJ1-1|TRBD1|NA|TRBV11-3
TGTGCCAGCAGCTCGACAGGGGGGAACACTGAAGCTTTCTTT
CASSSTGGNTEAFF
>TRBJ2-7|NA|NA|TRBV19
TGTGCCAGTAGTACACAGGTAAACGAGCAGTACTTC
CASSTQVNEQYF
>TRBJ2-7|NA|NA|TRBV6-5
TGTGCCAGCAGGACATTCGTTCACGAGCAGTACTTC
CASRTFVHEQYF
>TRBJ1-1|TRBD1|NA|TRBV28
TGTGCCAGCAGTTTAAGGGACAGGGCTTTAACTGAAGCTTTCTTT
CASSLRDRALTEAFF
>TRBJ2-1|TRBD2|NA|TRBV4-1
TGCGCCAGCAGCCAAGTGGGGGGAGGGGAGCAGTTCTTC
CASSQVGGGEQFF
>TRBJ1-3|TRBD1|NA|TRBV11-3
TGTGCCAGCAGCTTTGTCTCGACAGGGACTGGAAACACCATATATTTT
CASSFVSTGTGNTIYF
>TRBJ2-4|TRBD2|NA|TRBV5-1
TGCGCCAGCAGCTCTAAAGACGGACTAGCGGGGTCAAACATTCAGTACTTC
CASSSKDGLAGSNIQYF
>TRBJ2-3|TRBD2|NA|TRBV5-1
TGCGCCAGCAGCGGCGGACTAGCGGGAATTCAAGATACGCAGTATTTT
CASSGGLAGIQDTQYF
>TRBJ1-2|TRBD1|NA|TRBV3-1/TRBV3-2
TGTGCCAGCAGCCAAGGACAGGGTGGCGGCTACACCTTC
CASSQGQGGGYTF
>TRBJ2-3|TRBD1|once|TRBV14
TGTGCCAGCAGCCATTTCGGACAGGGTCCTTCAGATACGCAGTATTTT
CASSHFGQGPSDTQYF
>TRBJ2-1|TRBD2|NA|TRBV27
TGTGCCAGCACCCCGCGGGGGATAGCGGGGGGCCTCTACAATGAGCAGTTCTTC
CASTPRGIAGGLYNEQFF
>TRBJ2-3|TRBD2|NA|TRBV7-3
TGTGCCAGCAGCTTAAGTACTAGCGGGGGATCGGATACGCAGTATTTT
CASSLSTSGGSDTQYF
>TRBJ2-2|NA|NA|TRBV27
TGTGCCAGCAGTGCAGGGGGAGGAACCGGGGAGCTGTTTTTT
CASSAGGGTGELFF
>TRBJ2-3|TRBD2|NA|TRBV3-1/TRBV3-2
TGTGCCAGCAGCCAAGACGTCCTTAAGCGGGGGGGCGGAAGTACGCAGTATTTT
CASSQDVLKRGGGSTQYF
>TRBJ2-7|NA|NA|TRBV28
TGTGCCAGCAGAGGCAGGGGCTACGAGCAGTACTTC
CASRGRGYEQYF
>TRBJ2-3|TRBD2|NA|TRBV28
TGTGCCAGCAGTTTGGGCGGGCGGGGGACAGATACGCAGTATTTT
CASSLGGRGTDTQYF
>TRBJ2-7|NA|NA|TRBV5-1
TGCGCCAGCAGCTTACAACCGGACTACCTATCCCAGTACTTC
CASSLQPDYLSQYF
>TRBJ1-4|NA|NA|TRBV14
TGTGCCAGCAGCCAGCCTGCACCCAGGGGAGTCAATGAAAAACTGTTTTTT
CASSQPAPRGVNEKLFF
>TRBJ1-2|NA|once|TRBV6-5
TGTGCCAGCAGCCAGGGAGGTGGCTACACCTTC
CASSQGGGYTF
>TRBJ1-1|NA|NA|TRBV6-1
TGTGCCAGCAGTGAAGAGGCGGACACTGAAGCTTTCTTT
CASSEEADTEAFF
>TRBJ2-2|NA|NA|TRBV6-5
TGTGCCAGCAGATATGGGGGGGCGGACACCGGGGAGCTGTTTTTT
CASRYGGADTGELFF
>TRBJ1-1|TRBD1|NA|TRBV28
TGTGCCAGCAGTAAAGAATACAGGGGGGCAAAGGCTTTCTTT
CASSKEYRGAKAFF
>TRBJ1-5|NA|NA|TRBV18
TGTGCCAGCTCCCATGGACAGTCTAGCAATCAGCCCCAGCATTTT
CASSHGQSSNQPQHF
>TRBJ2-1|TRBD1|NA|TRBV7-9
TGTGCCAGCAGTCCACAGGGGTTCGACAATGAGCAGTTCTTC
CASSPQGFDNEQFF
>TRBJ2-7|NA|NA|TRBV6-5
TGTGCCAGCAACTCTGGGGGGACAGCTTACGAGCAGTACTTC
CASNSGGTAYEQYF
>TRBJ2-1|TRBD2|once|TRBV4-1
TGCGCCAGCAGCCAAGACCCGGGGACTAGCGGGAGTGGTGAGCAGTTCTTC
CASSQDPGTSGSGEQFF
>TRBJ2-4|TRBD2|NA|TRBV7-3
TGTGCCAGTTTACCCAAACCCCGGGAGGGATGGGCCAAAAACATTCAGTACTTC
CASLPKPREGWAKNIQYF